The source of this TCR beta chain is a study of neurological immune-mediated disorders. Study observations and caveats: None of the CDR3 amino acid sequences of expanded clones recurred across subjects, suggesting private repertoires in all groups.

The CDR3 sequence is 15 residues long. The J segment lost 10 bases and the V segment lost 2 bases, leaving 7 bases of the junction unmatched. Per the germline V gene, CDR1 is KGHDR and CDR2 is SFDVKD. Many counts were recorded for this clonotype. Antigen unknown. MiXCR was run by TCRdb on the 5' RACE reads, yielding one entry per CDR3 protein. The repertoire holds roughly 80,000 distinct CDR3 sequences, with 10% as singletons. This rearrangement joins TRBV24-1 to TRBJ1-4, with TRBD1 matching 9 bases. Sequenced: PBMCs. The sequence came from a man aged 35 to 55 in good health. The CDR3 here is CATSDSRTGVGKLFF. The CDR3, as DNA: TGTGCCACCAGTGATTCTCGGACAGGGGTTGGAAAACTGTTTTTT.